This T cell receptor (beta chain) was identified during a study of beta chain features in type 1 diabetes. Whole-study findings and limits: VDJ junctions sequenced from type 1 diabetes patients showed fewer insertions and more deletions. Within each of all four CD4+ subsets, Type 1 diabetes patients had TCRB CDR3s that were moderately but significantly shorter. Any role of HLA type in TCRB rearrangement remained unresolved here.

Sequenced material consisted of expressed TCRB transcripts (all of the isolated RNA was reverse transcribed). TCRdb keeps only in-frame clones here, not all; method: immunoSEQ multiplex PCR. Of approximately 150,000 clones listed, approximately 10% are singletons. Via the markers CD45RO/CCR7/CD25/CD127/CD95/CD27, stem cell-like memory, regulatory, central memory and naive CD4+ cells were sorted. Details on this clone: The antigen is not known. The same CDR3 can be traced to other DNA sequences in this sample.

The CDR3 is 14 amino acids. V shed 0 bases, J shed 7 bases, and the junction held 1 base outside the gene matches. CDR1 SGHRS and CDR2 YFSETQ come from the germline V gene. The source of this sequence is a man aged 25 to 45 with type 1 diabetes. The chain employs TRBV5-1 and TRBJ2-1; 10 bases fit TRBD1. The sample was central memory CD4+ T cells from blood. As DNA, the CDR3 is TGCGCCAGCAGCTTGGGGACAGGGGGGAATGAGCAGTTCTTC. This gives the protein CASSLGTGGNEQFF.